The rows below give T cell receptor beta chains drawn from one sample of a study of cytomegalovirus exposure and HLA in healthy donors. The table came from immunoSEQ multiplex PCR; TCRdb's copy has only in-frame clones and leaves some out. The profile shows about 120,000 clones, roughly 78% of them singletons. Sequenced: PBMCs. The receptor set was obtained from a man aged 25 to 45 in good health and CMV-seronegative. Each CDR3 is given with its conserved first and last residue. A D gene is named only where the DNA matches it firmly. Size is omitted from some rows. Given values are once, few, many or a class for expanded clones.

J gene,V gene,D gene,clone size,CDR3 protein,CDR3 DNA
TRBJ1-3,TRBV10-3,.,.,CAISESLSGGNTIYF,TGTGCCATCAGTGAGTCTCTGTCGGGAGGAAACACCATATATTTT
TRBJ1-1,TRBV5-1,TRBD1,.,CASSSGGTGLGNTEAFF,TGCGCCAGCAGCTCGGGGGGGACAGGGCTTGGGAACACTGAAGCTTTCTTT
TRBJ1-5,TRBV4-1,TRBD1,.,CASSQEDRVVQPQHF,TGCGCCAGCAGCCAAGAGGACAGGGTGGTTCAGCCCCAGCATTTT
TRBJ1-1,TRBV7-2,.,.,CASSQLQGKAFF,TGTGCCAGCAGCCAACTCCAGGGGAAAGCTTTCTTT
TRBJ2-1,TRBV19,.,.,CASQESSYNEQFF,TGTGCCTCTCAAGAGAGCTCCTACAATGAGCAGTTCTTC
TRBJ2-7,TRBV5-6,.,.,CASSWGGQYEQYF,TGTGCCAGCAGCTGGGGCGGTCAGTACGAGCAGTACTTC
TRBJ1-2,TRBV7-2,.,.,CASSLLTGIYGYTF,TGTGCCAGCAGCCTGCTAACAGGGATCTATGGCTACACCTTC
TRBJ1-6,TRBV4-1,.,.,CASSQDVDSPLHF,TGCGCCAGCAGCCAAGATGTAGATTCACCCCTCCACTTT
TRBJ2-2,TRBV11-3,.,.,CASSGGGELFF,TGTGCCAGCAGCGGCGGCGGGGAGCTGTTTTTT
TRBJ1-1,TRBV5-1,.,once,CASKRGGLNTEAFF,TGCGCCAGCAAAAGGGGGGGCTTGAACACTGAAGCTTTCTTT
TRBJ1-2,TRBV19,TRBD1,once,CASRPGQGGGYTF,TGTGCCAGTAGACCAGGACAGGGTGGTGGCTACACCTTC
TRBJ2-1,TRBV10-3,TRBD1,.,CAISAKRDSYNEQFF,TGTGCCATCAGCGCTAAACGGGACAGCTACAATGAGCAGTTCTTC
TRBJ2-2,TRBV7-9,TRBD1,.,CASSKGQTNTGELFF,TGTGCCAGCAGCAAGGGACAGACTAACACCGGGGAGCTGTTTTTT
TRBJ2-4,TRBV5-5,.,.,CASSLLTAVGIQYF,TGTGCCAGCAGCTTACTAACTGCGGTCGGCATTCAGTACTTC
TRBJ2-2,TRBV4-3,.,.,CASSQDRGMGSTGELFF,TGCGCCAGCAGCCAAGACCGGGGGATGGGTAGCACCGGGGAGCTGTTTTTT
TRBJ1-2,TRBV10-1,.,.,CASSETVKGGYTF,TGCGCCAGCAGTGAAACGGTTAAGGGGGGCTACACCTTC
TRBJ2-3,TRBV6-6,.,once,CASSYLTRSTDTQYF,TGTGCCAGCAGTTACCTTACGCGTAGCACAGATACGCAGTATTTT
TRBJ1-1,TRBV10-3,.,.,CAIRQGATEAFF,TGTGCCATCAGACAGGGAGCCACTGAAGCTTTCTTT
TRBJ1-5,TRBV5-1,.,.,CASSLVAGENQPQHF,TGCGCCAGCAGCTTGGTAGCAGGGGAGAATCAGCCCCAGCATTTT
TRBJ2-7,TRBV5-5,TRBD1,once,CASSRDSDSYEQYF,TGTGCCAGCAGCAGGGACAGCGACTCCTACGAGCAGTACTTC
TRBJ2-7,TRBV7-8,TRBD2,once,CASSAPTSGTYEQYF,TGTGCCAGCAGCGCCCCAACTAGCGGCACATACGAGCAGTACTTC
TRBJ1-2,TRBV6-5,TRBD1,.,CASTPQGGYGYTF,TGTGCCAGCACTCCACAGGGGGGCTATGGCTACACCTTC
TRBJ1-3,TRBV4-1,TRBD1,few,CASSHTGGDVSGNTIYF,TGCGCCAGCAGCCATACAGGGGGTGATGTCTCTGGAAACACCATATATTTT
TRBJ1-2,TRBV7-6,.,few,CASSATETYGYTF,TGTGCCAGCAGCGCCACAGAAACCTATGGCTACACCTTC
TRBJ1-4,TRBV2,TRBD1,.,CASSEALLRGQSEKLFF,TGTGCCAGCAGTGAAGCGCTTCTTAGGGGGCAATCGGAAAAACTGTTTTTT
TRBJ2-3,TRBV29-1,TRBD2,.,CSVGVAGVTDTQYF,TGCAGCGTTGGGGTAGCGGGGGTCACAGATACGCAGTATTTT
TRBJ2-3,TRBV11-3,.,.,CASSLHQADTQYF,TGTGCCAGCAGCTTACACCAGGCAGATACGCAGTATTTT
TRBJ1-6,TRBV18,.,.,CASSPVVGGGGSPLHF,TGTGCCAGCTCCCCCGTTGTCGGAGGGGGGGGTTCACCCCTCCACTTT
TRBJ2-2,TRBV9,.,few,CASSVLSKINTGELFF,TGTGCCAGCAGCGTATTGTCCAAAATTAACACCGGGGAGCTGTTTTTT
TRBJ2-1,TRBV5-4,TRBD1,.,CASSQSSLQGNEQFF,TGTGCCAGCAGCCAATCTTCACTACAGGGGAATGAGCAGTTCTTC
TRBJ2-3,TRBV9,TRBD2,.,CASSVGGGSTDTQYF,TGTGCCAGCAGCGTAGGCGGGGGGAGCACAGATACGCAGTATTTT
TRBJ2-5,TRBV7-9,.,.,CASSSSGTSEETQYF,TGTGCCAGCAGCTCGAGCGGGACATCGGAAGAGACCCAGTACTTC
TRBJ1-2,TRBV2,TRBD1,.,CASSEQGGNYGYTF,TGTGCCAGCAGTGAGCAGGGGGGTAACTATGGCTACACCTTC
TRBJ1-5,TRBV4-1,.,.,CASSQVSLIGDINQPQHF,TGCGCCAGCAGCCAAGTCTCTTTAATAGGGGACATCAATCAGCCCCAGCATTTT
TRBJ1-4,TRBV6-5,.,.,CASSYTGNEKLFF,TGTGCCAGCAGTTACACGGGTAATGAAAAACTGTTTTTT
TRBJ2-7,TRBV14,TRBD2,.,CASSHAVGRGGHYEQYF,TGTGCCAGCAGCCACGCAGTAGGACGGGGGGGACACTACGAGCAGTACTTC
TRBJ2-7,TRBV29-1,TRBD1,.,CSVGPDYEQGAYEQYF,TGCAGCGTTGGCCCCGATTACGAACAGGGGGCCTACGAGCAGTACTTC
TRBJ2-7,TRBV7-8,.,few,CASSNGGAGDEQYF,TGTGCCAGCAGCAATGGGGGGGCCGGGGACGAGCAGTACTTC
TRBJ1-6,TRBV4-1,.,.,CASSQVGGIGNSPLHF,TGCGCCAGCAGCCAAGTCGGAGGTATTGGTAATTCACCCCTCCACTTT
TRBJ1-1,TRBV7-3,TRBD1,.,CASSPHARGLTEAFF,TGTGCCAGCAGCCCACACGCCAGGGGGCTCACTGAAGCTTTCTTT
TRBJ2-7,TRBV5-6,TRBD1,.,CASSQGLEQYF,TGTGCCAGCTCACAGGGGCTCGAGCAGTACTTC
TRBJ2-6,TRBV6-4,.,few,CASSDSGGSGANVLTF,TGTGCCAGCAGTGACTCGGGGGGATCTGGGGCCAACGTCCTGACTTTC
TRBJ1-2,TRBV5-8,.,.,CASSLGSYGEVGYTF,TGTGCCAGCAGCTTGGGGTCGTATGGTGAGGTTGGCTACACCTTC
TRBJ1-2,TRBV2,TRBD1,.,CASSPGQGNYGYTF,TGTGCCAGCAGCCCGGGACAGGGGAACTATGGCTACACCTTC
TRBJ1-1,TRBV19,.,once,CASSMRDRRNTEAFF,TGTGCCAGTAGTATGAGAGACAGACGGAACACTGAAGCTTTCTTT
TRBJ1-5,TRBV21-1,.,few,CASSKAQVDRNNQPQHF,TGTGCCAGCAGCAAAGCGCAGGTAGACAGGAACAATCAGCCCCAGCATTTT
TRBJ2-7,TRBV6-1,TRBD1,few,CASSELGTVSYEQYF,TGTGCCAGCAGTGAATTAGGGACAGTGAGCTACGAGCAGTACTTC
TRBJ1-2,TRBV7-6,TRBD1,.,CASSLGNRGNYGYTF,TGTGCCAGCAGCTTAGGGAACAGGGGGAACTATGGCTACACCTTC
TRBJ1-1,TRBV6-6,.,.,CASSYSEGNTEAFF,TGTGCCAGCAGTTACTCCGAGGGGAACACTGAAGCTTTCTTT
TRBJ1-5,TRBV19,.,few,CASSMGFSWDTDQPQHF,TGTGCCAGTAGTATGGGGTTTAGTTGGGACACCGATCAGCCCCAGCATTTT
TRBJ2-3,TRBV7-8,.,.,CASSLAGTPTDTQYF,TGTGCCAGCAGCTTAGCCGGGACACCCACAGATACGCAGTATTTT
TRBJ2-3,TRBV2,.,few,CASSSEIDTQYF,TGTGCCAGCAGTTCTGAGATAGATACGCAGTATTTT
TRBJ1-6,TRBV5-1,TRBD1,few,CASSIGTEAYNSPLHF,TGCGCCAGCAGCATAGGGACAGAAGCCTATAATTCACCCCTCCACTTT
TRBJ1-1,TRBV29-1,.,.,CSLQGAGEAFF,TGCAGCCTCCAAGGGGCAGGGGAAGCTTTCTTT
TRBJ1-2,TRBV5-6,.,.,CASSFGEGLYGYTF,TGTGCCAGCAGCTTCGGGGAGGGGCTCTATGGCTACACCTTC
TRBJ2-4,TRBV7-8,TRBD1,.,CASSLAYRGNIQYF,TGTGCCAGCAGCTTAGCCTACAGGGGGAACATTCAGTACTTC
TRBJ1-2,TRBV6-1,.,.,CASATSGKPNYGYTF,TGTGCCAGCGCTACCTCCGGGAAACCAAACTATGGCTACACCTTC
TRBJ2-1,TRBV5-6,.,.,CASSYGHSPYNEQFF,TGTGCCAGCAGCTACGGACATTCCCCCTACAATGAGCAGTTCTTC